This note documents a single T cell receptor (beta chain) sequence. The assay was immunoSEQ multiplex PCR, and TCRdb's table has in-frame clones only and misses some. Among 100,000 to 150,000 clones listed, roughly 89% were seen once. The sample originates from a study of cytomegalovirus exposure and HLA in healthy donors. The CDR3 totals 14 residues. The ends were cut back, 4 bases at V and 1 base at J, with 11 bases in the middle. Germline assignment: CDR1 MNHEY and CDR2 SVGAGI. Sequenced input: PBMCs. This sequence joins TRBV6-5 and TRBJ2-7; D is possibly TRBD1 (6 bases). The receptor was derived from a woman aged 18-29 years in good health and CMV-seronegative. Here the CDR3 DNA reads TGTGCCAGCAGTTTGGGCAGGGGTTCCTACGAGCAGTACTTC. Its translation is CASSLGRGSYEQYF.